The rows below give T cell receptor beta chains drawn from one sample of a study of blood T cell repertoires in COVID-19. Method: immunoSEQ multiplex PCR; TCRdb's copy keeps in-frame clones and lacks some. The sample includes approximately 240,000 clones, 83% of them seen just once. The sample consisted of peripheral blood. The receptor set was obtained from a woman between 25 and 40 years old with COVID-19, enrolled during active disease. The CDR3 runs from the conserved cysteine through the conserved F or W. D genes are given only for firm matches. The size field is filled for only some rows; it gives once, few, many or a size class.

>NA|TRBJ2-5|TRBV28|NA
TGTGCCAGCAGCGATACGACTAGGGCCCAAGAGACCCAGTACTTC
CASSDTTRAQETQYF
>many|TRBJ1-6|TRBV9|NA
TGTGCCAGCAGCGCCCAGGCAGCCTATAATTCACCCCTCCACTTT
CASSAQAAYNSPLHF
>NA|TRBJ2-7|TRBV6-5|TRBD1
TGTGCCAGCAGCCTCCGGGACAGGGACTCCTACGAGCAGTACTTC
CASSLRDRDSYEQYF
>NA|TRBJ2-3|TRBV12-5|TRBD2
TGTGCTAGTGCCCTACACCGCGGGAGAGATACGCAGTATTTT
CASALHRGRDTQYF
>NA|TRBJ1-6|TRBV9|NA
TGTGCCAGCAGCGTAGCTTGGGGGCAGGGATCACCCCTCCACTTT
CASSVAWGQGSPLHF
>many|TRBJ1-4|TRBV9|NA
TGTGCCAGCAGCGCCAGCGGGACAAGTAATGAAAAACTGTTTTTT
CASSASGTSNEKLFF
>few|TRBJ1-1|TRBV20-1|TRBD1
TGCAGTGCTTCCGGGACAGGGGAAGCTTTCTTT
CSASGTGEAFF
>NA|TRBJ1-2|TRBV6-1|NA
TGTGCCAGCAGTGAAAGGTCGGGACAAAGGAACTATGGCTACACCTTC
CASSERSGQRNYGYTF
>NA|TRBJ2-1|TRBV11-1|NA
TGTGCCAGCAGCTTTATATCTCGCAATGAGCAGTTCTTC
CASSFISRNEQFF
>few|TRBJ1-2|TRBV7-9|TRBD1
TGTGCCAGCAGCGGTACAGGGGGCGCCAACCTTAACTATGGCTACACCTTC
CASSGTGGANLNYGYTF
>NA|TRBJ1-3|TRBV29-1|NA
TGCAGCGTTGAAGGTGGCCCGGGGAGGGGAAACACCATATATTTT
CSVEGGPGRGNTIYF
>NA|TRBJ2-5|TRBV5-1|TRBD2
TGCGCCAGCCAACCGACTAGCGGCCCGCCTCAAGAGACCCAGTACTTC
CASQPTSGPPQETQYF
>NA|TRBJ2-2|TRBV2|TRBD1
TGTGCCAGCAGTGAATTTTTGGACAGGGGCGCCGGGGAGCTGTTTTTT
CASSEFLDRGAGELFF
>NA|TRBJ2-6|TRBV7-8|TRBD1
TGTGCCAGCAGTACGCCGGGACAGGGGGAACTGACTTTC
CASSTPGQGELTF
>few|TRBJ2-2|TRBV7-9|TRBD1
TGTGCCAGCAGCCTCGTGGGACAGGGAGGCACCGGGGAGCTGTTTTTT
CASSLVGQGGTGELFF
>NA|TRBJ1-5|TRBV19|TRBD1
TGTGCCAGTAGTAGATGGGACAGGGGGGTTCAGCCCCAGCATTTT
CASSRWDRGVQPQHF
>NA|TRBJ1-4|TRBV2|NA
TGTGCCAGCAGTGAGGGGCGGGGAGCAACTAATGAAAAACTGTTTTTT
CASSEGRGATNEKLFF
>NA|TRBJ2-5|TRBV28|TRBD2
TGTGCCAGCAGTTTACTAGCGGGGGGGTACCAAGAGACCCAGTACTTC
CASSLLAGGYQETQYF
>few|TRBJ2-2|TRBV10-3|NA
TGTGCCATCAGTGGCAGGGAGGTTGACGGGGAGCTGTTTTTT
CAISGREVDGELFF
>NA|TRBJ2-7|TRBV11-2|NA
TGTGCCAGCAGCTTAGATGGGGCTCCCGAGCAGTACTTC
CASSLDGAPEQYF
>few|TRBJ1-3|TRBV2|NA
TGTGCGTACCAGGGATCTGGAAACACCATATATTTT
CAYQGSGNTIYF
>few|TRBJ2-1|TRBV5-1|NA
TGCGCCAGCAGTTTGACTACAGGGCCCTACAATGAGCAGTTCTTC
CASSLTTGPYNEQFF
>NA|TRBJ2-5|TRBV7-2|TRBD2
TGTGCCAGCAGCTTCCCCCTACGGGGGGGGCGTGAGACCCAGTACTTC
CASSFPLRGGRETQYF
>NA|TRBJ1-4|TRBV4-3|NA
TGCGCCAGCAGCCAAGAGCCCTTCGGGGGTAATGAAAAACTGTTTTTT
CASSQEPFGGNEKLFF